This T cell receptor beta chain is drawn from a study of cytomegalovirus exposure and HLA in healthy donors (dated by TCRdb to 2015 to 2018). The study in broad terms: An earlier analysis of a few hundred of the donors reported 250 to 350 Gb of sequence data and 95 million to 140 million unique TCR beta sequences obtained from about 179 million T cells. A separate validation cohort of over 95 different subjects was used in addition to the approximately 700-subject first cohort. The study aimed to test whether signatures of past pathogen exposure could be identified by cataloging public T cell receptors. The study used immunosequencing to profile the T cell repertoires of several hundred subjects and linked those repertoires to cytomegalovirus serostatus. Donor age, sex, ethnicity and CMV serostatus were compiled alongside the repertoire data. High-throughput TCR immunosequencing, statistical association of individual TCRs with disease status, and machine learning were combined to predict cytomegalovirus infection status. The number of donors typed differed by locus, with about 629-630 for A, B, C, DRB1 and DQB1, 522 for DQA1, 600 to 610 for DPA1, and some 450 for DPB1. In a later analysis, previously published TCR beta repertoires from hundreds of donors were re-analyzed and high-resolution HLA genotyping was added so that TCR occurrence patterns could be studied. In the later analysis, no new phenotypic data were used to find candidate immune exposures; instead, reliance was placed on TCR beta sequences and their occurrence across donors. A later genetic analysis took genome-wide SNP genotypes for 398 of the 666 donors and used that subset as a discovery cohort. Among under 450 genotyped donors of the cohort, an average of roughly 240,000 unique TCR beta nucleotide sequences were sequenced per donor, roughly 20% of them non-productive. All discovery cohort repertoires had been generated using a single sequencing platform. An earlier analysis of approximately 630 of the donors applied high-throughput TCR beta sequencing to assess whether each TCR beta V gene segment acted as functional or pseudogenic. HLA typing included class I and class II loci at four-digit resolution. About five DR-DQ haplotypes were treated as single units for association and clustering because of strong linkage in the cohort. Among the approximately 400 genotyped donors, more than 70% belonged to the genetic ancestry cluster associated with self-reported Caucasian donors. An early release that covered about 600 HLA-typed donors contained around 300 gigabases of sequencing data and 85 million to 100 million unique TCR sequences.

The method behind the library was the immunoSEQ multiplex PCR assay. For the multiplex PCR, a mixture combining 60 forward primers for TCR Vbeta segments and 13 reverse primers for TCR Jbeta segments was used. A multiplex PCR assay on genomic DNA amplified the CDR3 region of rearranged TCR beta genes. On the Illumina HiSeq System, the amplified TCR beta libraries were sequenced as 87-base-pair reads. In the original analysis: A later analysis counted about 76 million unique TCR beta chains across the 666 repertoires, and about 10 million of these chains were shared by at least two donors. Raw reads were error-corrected and collapsed into unique sequences with a nearest-neighbor algorithm that merged closely related sequences to remove PCR and sequencing errors. V, D and J gene segments were assigned by aligning CDR3 sequences to IMGT reference sequences. Each retained sequence needed at least a six-nucleotide match to both a V gene segment and a J gene segment. A rearrangement counted as productive if the CDR3 had no stop codons and remained in frame with V and J, and every other rearrangement counted as non-productive. CDR3 was defined according to IMGT convention as the region running from the second conserved V-encoded cysteine to the conserved J-encoded phenylalanine. The earlier analysis of 500 to 650 of the donors excluded any sequence lacking an unambiguous match to a single V gene segment. An earlier analysis of a few hundred of the donors called V segments functional above 56.7% productive rearrangements and segregating when the between-donor standard deviation exceeded 5%. A statistical classification framework was built to diagnose cytomegalovirus status from the catalog of TCR beta chain sequences. In a later analysis, TCR nucleotide sequences were compared against IMGT/GENE-DB human TR gene sequences so that V and J genes could be assigned. Using the TCRdist pipeline, a later analysis assigned CDR3 sequences along with most-parsimonious VDJ recombination scenarios. In a later analysis, every TCR beta chain was defined by the combination of its CDR3 amino acid sequence and its V-gene family, and reads without a unique V-gene family were dropped. A later analysis removed 600 or so highly shared, low-generation-probability nucleotide sequences to deal with suspected cross-contamination and a sequencing artifact. A later analysis calculated a clonal expansion index for each public chain from normalized within-repertoire ranks of inferred template counts. In a later analysis, generation probabilities were computed with a VDJ recombination model fitted to out-of-frame rearrangements, and the resulting probabilities were checked against IGoR. In a later analysis, TCR-TCR, TCR-HLA and TCR-CMV co-occurrence was scored with hypergeometric tests, and a repertoire-size bias correction was applied to TCR pairs. A later analysis estimated false discovery rates by permuting HLA or CMV assignments 20 times. In a later analysis, co-occurring TCRs were grouped using DBSCAN, and TCRdist sequence similarity was added for clustering within HLA-allele-positive subsets. Repertoires with fewer than 30,000 or more than 120,000 public chains, plus five repertoires with anomalous nucleotide sharing, were excluded from co-occurrence clustering. The source is immuneACCESS, and TCRdb retained only in-frame sequences with V and J called. Part of the clones is not carried over; for the studies checked, unresolved V genes explain less than half of this, and the remainder is unexplained. V, J and clone size reflect that table, while D and trimming were determined from the DNA. For this sample the table gives some 190,000 clones, of which 87% were detected only once. The ten largest clones add up to about 1.2% of the sample.

A note on this clone: It lacks a known antigen. No base quality values were provided; no much bigger clone lies one nucleotide off.

General findings and caveats noted by the study authors: Compared with the roughly 670-donor mean, donors in an Asian-associated ancestry cluster had fewer N-insertions in productive TCRs, according to a later genetic analysis. Linkage disequilibrium might explain the correlated functional status among segregating V segments, but an unknown experimental factor could not be excluded. The 87-base-pair reads could not distinguish some IMGT-functional V segments, including TRBV6-2 and TRBV6-3, so those segments were excluded. This cohort had only TCR beta chains sequenced, and the lack of alpha or paired-chain data limited which features could be detected. A later analysis reported that several top co-occurrence clusters appeared linked to parvovirus B19, influenza, CMV and Epstein-Barr virus. The sequencing pipeline was judged likely to have produced a cluster of highly shared sequence variants as a technical artifact. According to a later analysis, most CMV-associated TCR beta chains appeared to be HLA-restricted, and the HLA associations seemed to be driven largely by CMV exposure. The study gave a list of under 200 TCR beta chains associated with cytomegalovirus. Three of the identified cytomegalovirus-associated TCR beta chains were confirmed in vitro to be specific for cytomegalovirus antigens. The authors suggested that the approach could potentially be generalized to other disease states and immunological phenotypes. CMV serostatus was the only immune exposure information available for the cohort. Because some donors lacked HLA typing at each locus, the association tests relied only on the typed subset. Because counts were too low, more than 15 rarely observed V segments, including chromosome 9 orphons, were left out of the earlier analysis of about 500 of the donors. Cytomegalovirus status was reported to be diagnosed by the classifier with high specificity and sensitivity in both the original and validation cohorts. An association between a missense DCLRE1C variant and V-gene and J-gene trimming of TCR beta chains was found in a later genetic analysis and replicated in an independent cohort. Specific HLA alleles were associated with 15,000 to 20,000 TCR beta sequences at a false discovery rate of 0.05 in a later analysis. In an earlier analysis of around 600 of the donors, most TCR beta V segments were observed in productive rearrangements about 87% or about 30% of the time, broadly matching IMGT annotations. Roughly uniform sequencing depth across donors was assumed in presence/absence analyses, although this assumption may not hold. Across donors, most TCR sequences were observed very rarely, whereas some public TCRs were present in many individuals. A later analysis found that TCR association rates varied across HLA loci, with DRB1 alleles showing the most associated TCRs and HLA-C alleles the fewest. A further reported finding was that TCR beta sequences accurately predicted the HLA-A and HLA-B alleles for most subjects in the first cohort. When HLA alleles, especially DR and DQ, strongly co-occurred, TCR associations were difficult to assign to individual alleles. Compared with equally common non-associated chains, HLA-associated TCR beta chains in a later analysis were more clonally expanded and had lower generation probabilities.

Based on the germline V gene (reference sequence), the CDR1 and CDR2 sequences are WNHNN and SYGVQD. The CDR3 covers 12 residues, taking in both the cysteine and the phenylalanine. Only the CDR3 region is kept as DNA, spanning 36 bases read in frame from base 1. V is shortened by 1 base, J by 6 bases, and the region joining them spans 3 bases. In total, over 600 healthy bone marrow donors made up the cohort. At the time of sampling, all cohort members were nominally healthy, though unrecorded immune exposures were likely present. The donor was CMV seronegative and was included in the group of a few hundred seronegative cohort members. A peripheral blood sample was collected from each donor, and TCR beta sequencing was performed on peripheral blood mononuclear cells. The Qiagen DNeasy Blood Extraction Kit was used to extract genomic DNA from the blood cell samples.

The sequence is built from TRBV10-1 and TRBJ2-2; a confident D gene designation cannot be given. The clonotype originates from a man aged 25-45 years in good health and CMV-seronegative. The sample consisted of PBMCs. The DNA is TGCGCCAGCAGTGAGTACTCCGGGGAGCTGTTTTTT. Translated, this is CASSEYSGELFF.